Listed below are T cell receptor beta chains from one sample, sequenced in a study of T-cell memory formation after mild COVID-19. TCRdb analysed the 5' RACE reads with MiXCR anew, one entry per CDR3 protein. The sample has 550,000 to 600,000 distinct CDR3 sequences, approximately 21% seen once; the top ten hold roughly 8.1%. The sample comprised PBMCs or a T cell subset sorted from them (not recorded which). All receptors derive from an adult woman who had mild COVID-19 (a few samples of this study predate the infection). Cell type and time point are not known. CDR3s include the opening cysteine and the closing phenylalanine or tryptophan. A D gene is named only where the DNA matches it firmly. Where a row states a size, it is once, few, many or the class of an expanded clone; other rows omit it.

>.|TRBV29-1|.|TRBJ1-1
TGCAGCGTTGTCGGGGGGCCCACTGAAGCTTTCTTT
CSVVGGPTEAFF
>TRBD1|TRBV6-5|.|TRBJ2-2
TGTGCCAGCAGTTACGACGGACAGGACGAGCTGTTTTTT
CASSYDGQDELFF
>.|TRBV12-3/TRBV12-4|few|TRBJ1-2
TGTGCCAGCAGCGACCATCAGAGCCAGGACTATGGCTACACCTTC
CASSDHQSQDYGYTF
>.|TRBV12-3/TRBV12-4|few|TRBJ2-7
TGTGCCAGCAAAACCAGCGACAGGACCTACGAGCAGTACTTC
CASKTSDRTYEQYF
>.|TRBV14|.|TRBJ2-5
TGTGCCAGCAGCCAAGGGACCTACGGGACCCAGTACTTC
CASSQGTYGTQYF
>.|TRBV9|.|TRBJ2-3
TGTGCCAGCAGCGTAGTCACTAGCACAGATACGCAGTATTTT
CASSVVTSTDTQYF
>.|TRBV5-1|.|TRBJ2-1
TGCGCCAGCAGCTTGGCGGCAGGGGGGGGATTCGAGCAGTTCTTC
CASSLAAGGGFEQFF
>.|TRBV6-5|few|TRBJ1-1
TGTGCCAGCAGGGCAGGACGGAGTGAAACTGAAGCTTTCTTT
CASRAGRSETEAFF
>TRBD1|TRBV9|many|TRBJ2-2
TGTGCCAGCAGCGTACGGGACAGCGGGGAGCTGTTTTTT
CASSVRDSGELFF
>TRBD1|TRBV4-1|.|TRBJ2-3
TGCGCCAGCAGCCAAGATGGGACAGGGGTCACAGATACGCAGTATTTT
CASSQDGTGVTDTQYF